This T cell receptor (beta chain) derives from a study of T-cell reconstitution after alpha-beta-depleted transplantation in children. Findings of the study overall: Surviving recipient cells, namely T cells and thymic progenitors, were the source of high day-60 TCRbeta diversity in some patients.

Notes on this clonotype: Antigen specificity is unknown.

Library preparation (for TCRbeta) was performed with unique molecular identifiers. MiXCR, run by TCRdb on the PCR reads, gives a single entry per CDR3 protein. The sample has some 310,000 distinct CDR3 sequences; 23% are singletons. CDR3 length equals 16 residues. V lost 2 bases to trimming and J lost 1 base, with 15 bases between them. Germline CDR1 and CDR2: LGHDT and YNNKEL (reference sequence). The sequences come from PBMCs, mostly from graft donor cells, collected 180 days after TCRalphabeta/CD19-depleted stem cell transplant. The V call is TRBV3-1, the J call TRBJ2-7; D is uncertain. This clonotype was obtained from a male patient younger than 18 who had a stem cell transplant for acute lymphoblastic leukemia, so the T cells may come from the graft donor. The CDR3 reads CASSQFAATLSYEQYF. CDR3 DNA: TGTGCCAGCAGCCAATTTGCGGCGACTCTATCCTACGAGCAGTACTTC.